This T cell receptor beta chain was sequenced during a study of regulatory T cells in long-lasting Graves disease. Study information: Duration of antithyroid drug therapy among newly diagnosed Graves' patients was under 3 months. Study-wide results and limits: Clonotypes that were public and shared totalled about 2,500 in persistent patients versus 900 to 1,000 in new patients. Patients with persistent Graves' had lower TCR diversity than newly diagnosed patients.

Arm-PCR of CDR3 regions and iRepertoire HTBI primers were the basis on which TCR beta libraries were built. TCRdb re-called the multiplex PCR reads with MiXCR, one entry per CDR3 protein. Of 520,000 or so distinct CDR3 sequences listed, 12% are singletons. This clonotype has at least ten counts. Its matching antigen is unknown. CDR1 is SGHAT and CDR2 is FQNNGV in the germline V gene. The length of the CDR3 is 15 residues. The V gene lost 5 bases and the J gene lost 5 bases, with 15 bases spanning the gap. Noted time point: newly diagnosed GD, antithyroid drugs for less than 3 months. PBMC-derived RNA was used for the TCR library. The same data also went into a second study, on T cells in Graves' hyperthyroidism and ophthalmopathy.

The material sequenced was peripheral blood mononuclear cells (PBMCs), taken at new diagnosis, from a patient treated with antithyroid drugs. This clonotype was sampled from a woman in her 30s with Graves disease. The rearrangement uses TRBV11-2 and TRBJ1-4; tentatively, D is TRBD1 (5 bases). CDR3 in DNA: TGTGCCAGCAGCCCCATGGCGGGGGGGAATGAAAAACTGTTTTTT. It yields the protein CASSPMAGGNEKLFF.